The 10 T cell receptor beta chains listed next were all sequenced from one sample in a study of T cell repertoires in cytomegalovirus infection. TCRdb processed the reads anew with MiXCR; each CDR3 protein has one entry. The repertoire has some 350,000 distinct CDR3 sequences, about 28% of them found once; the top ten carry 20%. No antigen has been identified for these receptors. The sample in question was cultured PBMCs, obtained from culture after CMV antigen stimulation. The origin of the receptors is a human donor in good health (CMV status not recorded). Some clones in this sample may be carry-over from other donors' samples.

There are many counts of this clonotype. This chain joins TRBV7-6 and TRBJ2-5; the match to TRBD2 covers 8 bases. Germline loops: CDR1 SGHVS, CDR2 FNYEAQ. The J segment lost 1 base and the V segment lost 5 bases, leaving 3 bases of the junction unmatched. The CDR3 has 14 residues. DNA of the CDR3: TGTGCCAGCAGCCTCGGGACTAGCCAAGAGACCCAGTACTTC. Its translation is CASSLGTSQETQYF.

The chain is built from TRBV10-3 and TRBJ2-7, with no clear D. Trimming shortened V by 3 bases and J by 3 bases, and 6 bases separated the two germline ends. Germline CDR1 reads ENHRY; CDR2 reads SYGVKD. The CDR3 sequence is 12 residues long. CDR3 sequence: CAISDKGYEQYF. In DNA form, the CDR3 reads TGTGCCATCAGTGATAAGGGCTACGAGCAGTACTTC.

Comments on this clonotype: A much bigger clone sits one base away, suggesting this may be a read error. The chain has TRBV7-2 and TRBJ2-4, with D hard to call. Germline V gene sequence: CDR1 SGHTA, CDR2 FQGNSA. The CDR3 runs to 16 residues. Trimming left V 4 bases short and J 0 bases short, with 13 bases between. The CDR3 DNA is TGTGCCAGCAGCTCAGACCCATTGGGAGCCAAAAACATTCAGTACTTC. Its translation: CASSSDPLGAKNIQYF.

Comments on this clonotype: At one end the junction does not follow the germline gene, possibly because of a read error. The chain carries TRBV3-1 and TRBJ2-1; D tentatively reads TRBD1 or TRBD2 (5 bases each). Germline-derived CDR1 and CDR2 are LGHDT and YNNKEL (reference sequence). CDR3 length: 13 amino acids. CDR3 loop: CASSQEGTPLGVF. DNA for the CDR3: TGTGCCAGCAGCCAAGAGGGGACCCCCCTAGGGGTCTTC.

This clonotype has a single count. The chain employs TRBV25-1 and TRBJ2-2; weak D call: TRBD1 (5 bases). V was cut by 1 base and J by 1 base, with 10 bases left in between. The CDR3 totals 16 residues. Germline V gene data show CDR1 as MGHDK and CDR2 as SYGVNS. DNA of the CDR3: TGTGCCAGCAGTGAATCTCCCCAGGGGAACACCGGGGAGCTGTTTTTT. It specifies CASSESPQGNTGELFF. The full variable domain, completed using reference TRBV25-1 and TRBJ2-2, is EADIYQTPRYLVIGTGKKITLECSQTMGHDKMYWYQQDPGMELHLIHYSYGVNSTEKGDLSSESTVSRIRTEHFPLTLESARPSHTSQYLCASSESPQGNTGELFFGEGSRLTVL.

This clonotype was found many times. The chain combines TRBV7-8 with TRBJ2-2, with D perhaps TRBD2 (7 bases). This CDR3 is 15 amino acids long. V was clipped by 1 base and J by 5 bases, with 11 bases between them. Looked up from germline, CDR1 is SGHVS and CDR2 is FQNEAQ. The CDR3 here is CASSLEGGRTGELFF. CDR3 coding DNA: TGTGCCAGCAGCTTAGAGGGGGGGCGAACCGGGGAGCTGTTTTTT. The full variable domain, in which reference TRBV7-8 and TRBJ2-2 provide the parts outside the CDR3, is GAGVSQSPRYKVAKRGQDVALRCDPISGHVSLFWYQQALGQGPEFLTYFQNEAQLDKSGLPSDRFFAERPEGSVSTLKIQRTQQEDSAVYLCASSLEGGRTGELFFGEGSRLTVL.

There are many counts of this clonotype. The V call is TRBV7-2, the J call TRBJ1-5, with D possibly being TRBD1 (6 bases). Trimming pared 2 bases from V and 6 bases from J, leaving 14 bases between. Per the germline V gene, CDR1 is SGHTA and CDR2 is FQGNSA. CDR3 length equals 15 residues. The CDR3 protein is CASSLSPGASQPQHF. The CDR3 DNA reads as TGTGCCAGCAGCTTATCTCCAGGGGCGAGTCAGCCCCAGCATTTT.

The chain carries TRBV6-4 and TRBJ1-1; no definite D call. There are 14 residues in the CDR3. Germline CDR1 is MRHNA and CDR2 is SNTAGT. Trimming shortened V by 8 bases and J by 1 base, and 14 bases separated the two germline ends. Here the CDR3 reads CASRRETGNTEAFF. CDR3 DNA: TGTGCCAGCCGCCGGGAGACTGGGAACACTGAAGCTTTCTTT.

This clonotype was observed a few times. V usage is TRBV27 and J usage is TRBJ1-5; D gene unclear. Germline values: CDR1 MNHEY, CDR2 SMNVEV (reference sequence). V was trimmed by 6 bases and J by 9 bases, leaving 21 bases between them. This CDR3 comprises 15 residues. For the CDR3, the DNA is TGTGCCAGCAGAAGCCACAGATCCGGTAATGGGCCCCAGCATTTT. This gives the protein CASRSHRSGNGPQHF.

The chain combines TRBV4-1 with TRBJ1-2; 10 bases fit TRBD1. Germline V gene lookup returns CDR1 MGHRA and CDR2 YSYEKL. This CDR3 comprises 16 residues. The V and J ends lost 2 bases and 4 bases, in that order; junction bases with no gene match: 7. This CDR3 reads CASSQLGQGSGYGYTF. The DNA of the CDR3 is TGCGCCAGCAGCCAATTGGGACAGGGGTCTGGCTATGGCTACACCTTC.